This T cell receptor (beta chain) was recovered during a study of T-cell reconstitution after alpha-beta-depleted transplantation in children. The CDR3 is 16 amino acids. Between the trimmed V and J ends, which lost 6 bases and 3 bases, there was a span of 18 bases. This clonotype turned up a few times. Its target is unknown. Overall study results and limits: Some patients showed high day-60 TCRbeta diversity, which derived from surviving recipient T cells and thymic progenitors. At the one-year point after transplant, T-cell counts and TCRbeta diversity were found to come mostly from T cells that had been newly produced. After transplant, at about two months, alpha-beta T cells were reportedly derived from several hundred expanded graft clones.

The library targeted TCRbeta and was prepared with unique molecular identifiers. One entry per CDR3 protein results from TCRdb running MiXCR on the PCR reads. The repertoire has around 580,000 distinct CDR3 sequences, roughly 23% of them found once; the top ten carry 13% to 15%. The chain is built from TRBV12-3 or TRBV12-4 and TRBJ2-4; weak D call: TRBD1 (5 bases). The sequencing here drew on PBMCs, mostly from graft donor cells, taken 360 days after TCRalphabeta/CD19-depleted stem cell transplant. This clonotype originated in a boy in the first two years of life who had a stem cell transplant for acute myeloid leukemia, so the T cells may come from the graft donor. Written as DNA, the CDR3 is TGTGCCAGCAGCCCCCCCGCAGGGTATGACAAAAACATTCAGTACTTC. Encoded protein: CASSPPAGYDKNIQYF.